The T cell receptor (beta chain) described here comes from a study of prognosis after radiotherapy for stage I lung cancer. Researchers used two-round multiplex PCR to amplify TCR beta CDR3 starting from genomic DNA. For every TRBV and TRBJ gene, a specific primer was used in first-round PCR. TCRdb reprocessed the multiplex PCR reads with MiXCR, giving one entry per CDR3 protein. The sample yields around 9,200 distinct CDR3 sequences, approximately 60% seen once. This CDR3 has 16 residues. CDR1 is SGHRS and CDR2 is YFSETQ in the germline V gene. Germline trimming cut 3 bases from V and 0 bases from J; bases unmatched to any gene: 6.

The sequencing used PBMCs, collected before or after stereotactic body radiation therapy (not recorded which). The rearrangement links TRBV5-1 to TRBJ2-1; 7 bases are shared with TRBD2. The receptor comes from a donor of 50 years or more with non-small cell lung cancer. This chain's CDR3 is CASSSGTTPSYNEQFF. The CDR3 bases are TGCGCCAGCAGCTCCGGGACTACCCCCTCCTACAATGAGCAGTTCTTC.